The clone carrying this T cell receptor beta chain was picked up many times. The target antigen is unknown. The sample originates from a study of T-cell reconstitution after alpha-beta-depleted transplantation in children. Points from the study as a whole: Several hundred expanded graft clones reportedly gave rise to the alpha-beta T cells present about two months after transplant. After one year, T-cell counts and TCRbeta diversity mostly came from new T cells. TCRbeta diversity was high at day 60 in some patients (a result of surviving recipient T cells and thymic progenitors).

Germline V CDR1 and CDR2: SGHAT, FQNNGV. CDR3 length: 13 amino acids. V shed 5 bases and J shed 5 bases, with 11 bases lying between them. Unique molecular identifiers were used to barcode this TCRbeta library. TCRdb recomputed calls from the PCR reads with MiXCR, one row per CDR3 protein. The top ten clones hold about 28% of a sample with 200,000 to 250,000 distinct CDR3 sequences, approximately 10% of them seen once. This clonotype originated in a child younger than two with acute myeloid leukemia, due to receive a stem cell transplant. The chain recombines TRBV11-2 with TRBJ2-3, with D perhaps matching TRBD1 (6 bases). This sample comprised PBMCs, obtained before TCRalphabeta/CD19-depleted stem cell transplant. CDR3 in DNA: TGTGCCAGCAGCGCAAACAGGGAAGATACGCAGTATTTT. Its protein is CASSANREDTQYF. The full variable domain, rest sourced from reference TRBV11-2 and TRBJ2-3, is EAGVAQSPRYKIIEKRQSVAFWCNPISGHATLYWYQQILGQGPKLLIQFQNNGVVDDSQLPKDRFSAERLKGVDSTLKIQPAKLEDSAVYLCASSANREDTQYFGPGTRLTVL.